Below are 2 T cell receptor beta chains sequenced from a single sample in a study of shared clonotypes between healthy human individuals (dated by TCRdb to 2020 to 2021). The receptor library was made with the immunoSEQ multiplex PCR assay. Imported from immuneACCESS, the table was reduced by TCRdb to in-frame sequences with V and J called. These copies leave out some clones; in studies compared against another copy, an unresolved V gene accounts for under half, and the cause of the remainder is not known. The sample table contains more than 2,000,000 clones; only one count was recorded for approximately 94% of them. Of the sample, roughly 0.15% falls within the top ten clones. Sequenced input: naive CD4+ T cells sorted from blood. Taken with the paper, the label for cell subset or site translates to: CD45RA+ positively selected. These receptors all stem from a man aged 18-30 years in good health.

J is TRBJ2-7 and V is TRBV30, with a tentative D call TRBD1 (6 bases). CDR1 and CDR2 from the germline V gene are GTSNPN and SVGIG (reference sequence). The V end was cut by 1 base, the J end by 5 bases, with 24 bases between. The length of the CDR3 is 17 residues. The CDR3 DNA follows: TGTGCCTGGAGTGCCGATCGTGGACAGTTTTCAATCCACGAGCAGTACTTC. The encoded protein is CAWSADRGQFSIHEQYF.

This chain joins TRBV29-1 and TRBJ2-7; 8 bases align to TRBD1. The trim removed 7 bases at V and 5 bases at J, leaving 10 bases unmatched. This CDR3 has 13 amino acids. CDR1 SQVTM and CDR2 ANQGSEA come from the germline V gene. Written as DNA, the CDR3 is TGCAGCGCCTCAACCGGGACAGGCAACGAGCAGTACTTC. This gives the protein CSASTGTGNEQYF.